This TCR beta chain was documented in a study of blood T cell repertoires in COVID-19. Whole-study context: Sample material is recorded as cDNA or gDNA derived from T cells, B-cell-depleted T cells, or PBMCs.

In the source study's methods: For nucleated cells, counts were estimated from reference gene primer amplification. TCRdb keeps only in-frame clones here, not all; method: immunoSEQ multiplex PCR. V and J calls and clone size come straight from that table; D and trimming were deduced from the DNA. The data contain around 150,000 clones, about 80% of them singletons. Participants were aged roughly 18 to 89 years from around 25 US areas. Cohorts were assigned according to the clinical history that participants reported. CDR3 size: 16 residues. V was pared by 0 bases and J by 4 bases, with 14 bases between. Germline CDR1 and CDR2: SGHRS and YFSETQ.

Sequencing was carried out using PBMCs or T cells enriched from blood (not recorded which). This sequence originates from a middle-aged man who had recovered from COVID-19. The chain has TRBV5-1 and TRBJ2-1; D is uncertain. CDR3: CASSLVGAKGYNEQFF. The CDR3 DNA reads TGCGCCAGCAGCTTGGTCGGAGCGAAAGGTTACAATGAGCAGTTCTTC.